This T cell receptor (beta chain) came from a study of cytomegalovirus exposure and HLA in healthy donors (TCRdb year 2017). Notes on the research overall: In an earlier analysis of approximately 500 of the donors, approximately 300 Gb of sequence data and 90 million to 120 million unique TCR beta sequences from 180 million or so T cells were reported. A later genetic analysis took genome-wide SNP genotypes for about 55% of the 666 donors and used that subset as a discovery cohort. The study aimed to test whether signatures of past pathogen exposure could be identified by cataloging public T cell receptors. To predict cytomegalovirus infection status, the study combined high-throughput TCR immunosequencing, statistical association of individual TCRs with disease status, and machine learning. In an earlier analysis of roughly 580 of the donors, high-throughput TCR beta sequencing was used to judge whether each TCR beta V gene segment behaved as functional or pseudogenic. HLA typing included class I and class II loci at four-digit resolution. Because of strong linkage in the cohort, five DR-DQ haplotypes were treated as single units for association and clustering. A later analysis re-examined previously published TCR beta repertoires from roughly 650 donors and added high-resolution HLA genotyping to investigate patterns of TCR occurrence. Rather than drawing on any new phenotypic data, the later analysis identified candidate immune exposures from TCR beta sequences and the way those sequences occurred across donors. The T cell repertoires of 670 or so subjects were profiled by immunosequencing and related to cytomegalovirus serostatus. The number of typed donors differed by locus: about 620-630 for A, B, C, DRB1 and DQB1; 522 for DQA1; about 600 for DPA1; and around 470 for DPB1. On average, roughly 240,000 unique TCR beta nucleotide sequences were sequenced per donor among 398 genotyped donors of the cohort, with 15% to 20% of those sequences being non-productive. Besides the first cohort of 666 subjects, a separate validation cohort made up of 120 different subjects was used. An early release covering 500 to 750 HLA-typed donors comprised about 290 gigabases of sequencing data and around 85 million unique TCR sequences. Of the roughly 420 genotyped donors, 65% to 90% were placed in the genetic ancestry cluster associated with self-reported Caucasian donors. Donor age, sex, ethnicity and CMV serostatus were compiled together with the repertoire data. All discovery cohort repertoires had been generated using a single sequencing platform.

What the authors observed across the whole study: Assigning TCR associations to individual alleles was difficult when HLA alleles, especially DR and DQ, strongly co-occurred. In a later analysis, HLA-associated TCR beta chains showed more clonal expansion and lower generation probabilities than non-associated chains that were equally common. According to a later analysis, parvovirus B19, influenza, CMV and Epstein-Barr virus appeared linked to several top co-occurrence clusters. The authors suggested that the approach could potentially be generalized to other disease states and immunological phenotypes. For the cohort, immune exposure information was limited to CMV serostatus. At a false discovery rate of 0.05, a later analysis linked fewer than 20,000 TCR beta sequences to specific HLA alleles. In this cohort, only TCR beta chains were sequenced, and detectable features were limited by the absence of alpha or paired-chain data. The 87-base-pair reads could not distinguish some IMGT-functional V segments, including TRBV6-2 and TRBV6-3, so those segments were excluded. In vitro tests confirmed that a few of the cytomegalovirus-associated TCR beta chains recognize cytomegalovirus antigens. According to a later analysis, most CMV-associated TCR beta chains appeared to be HLA-restricted, and the HLA associations seemed to be driven largely by CMV exposure. In the study, around 150 TCR beta chains were listed as associated with cytomegalovirus. A later analysis found that TCR association rates varied across HLA loci, with DRB1 alleles showing the most associated TCRs and HLA-C alleles the fewest. An earlier analysis of around 500 of the donors showed that most TCR beta V segments appeared in productive rearrangements either about 87% or about 30% of the time, which broadly matched IMGT annotations. Because counts were too low, around 18 rarely observed V segments, including chromosome 9 orphons, were left out of the earlier analysis of 587 of the donors. Linkage disequilibrium might explain the correlated functional status among segregating V segments, but an unknown experimental factor could not be excluded. Because some donors lacked HLA typing at each locus, the association tests relied only on the typed subset. A further reported finding was that TCR beta sequences accurately predicted the HLA-A and HLA-B alleles for most subjects in the first cohort. According to a later genetic analysis, donors in an Asian-associated ancestry cluster had fewer N-insertions in productive TCRs than the approximately 630-donor mean. A group of highly shared sequence variants was considered likely to be a technical artifact of the sequencing pipeline. Cytomegalovirus status was reported to be diagnosed by the classifier with high specificity and sensitivity in both the original and validation cohorts. V-gene and J-gene trimming of TCR beta chains was associated with a missense DCLRE1C variant in a later genetic analysis, and the association was replicated in an independent cohort. Most TCR sequences were seen in very few donors, while some public TCRs were found in many individuals. Sequencing depth was assumed to be roughly uniform across donors in the presence/absence analyses, though that assumption may not hold.

This clone occurred a few times. Its target antigen remains unknown. Base qualities are not recorded, but no much larger clone differs from it by a single base. The cohort was made up of hundreds of healthy bone marrow donors. At the time of sampling, every cohort member was nominally healthy, though immune exposures that went unrecorded were likely present. The donor was CMV seropositive and was included in the group of 250 to 300 seropositive cohort members. A peripheral blood sample was provided by each donor, and peripheral blood mononuclear cells were used for TCR beta sequencing. The Qiagen DNeasy Blood Extraction Kit was used to extract genomic DNA from the blood cell samples. Library method: the immunoSEQ multiplex PCR assay. The multiplex PCR relied on a mix of 60 forward primers for TCR Vbeta segments and 13 reverse primers for TCR Jbeta segments. Amplification of the CDR3 region of rearranged TCR beta genes was performed with a multiplex PCR assay on genomic DNA. The amplified TCR beta libraries were sequenced on the Illumina HiSeq System as 87-base-pair reads. The authors processed their data as follows. A later analysis counted tens of millions of unique TCR beta chains across the 600 to 850 repertoires, and around 12 million of these chains were shared by at least two donors. Raw reads were error-corrected and collapsed into unique sequences with a nearest-neighbor algorithm that merged closely related sequences to remove PCR and sequencing errors. V, D and J gene segments were assigned by aligning CDR3 sequences to IMGT reference sequences. Each retained sequence needed at least a six-nucleotide match to both a V gene segment and a J gene segment. Rearrangements were classified as productive when the CDR3 lacked stop codons and remained in frame with V and J, and all other rearrangements were classified as non-productive. Following IMGT convention, CDR3 was defined as the stretch from the second conserved V-encoded cysteine up to the conserved J-encoded phenylalanine. In an earlier analysis of around 570 of the donors, sequences lacking an unambiguous match to a single V gene segment were excluded. An earlier analysis of several hundred of the donors called V segments functional above 56.7% productive rearrangements and segregating when the between-donor standard deviation exceeded 5%. A statistical classification framework was developed to diagnose cytomegalovirus status using the catalog of TCR beta chain sequences. In a later analysis, TCR nucleotide sequences were compared against IMGT/GENE-DB human TR gene sequences so that V and J genes could be assigned. The TCRdist pipeline was used in a later analysis to assign CDR3 sequences and most-parsimonious VDJ recombination scenarios. In a later analysis, each TCR beta chain was defined by its CDR3 amino acid sequence together with its V-gene family, and reads lacking a unique V-gene family were excluded. A later analysis removed 550 to 650 highly shared, low-generation-probability nucleotide sequences to deal with suspected cross-contamination and a sequencing artifact. In a later analysis, a clonal expansion index was calculated for each public chain from normalized within-repertoire ranks of inferred template counts. A later analysis computed generation probabilities with a VDJ recombination model fitted to out-of-frame rearrangements, and checked the results against IGoR. A later analysis scored TCR-TCR, TCR-HLA and TCR-CMV co-occurrence with hypergeometric tests, applying a repertoire-size bias correction to TCR pairs. A later analysis estimated false discovery rates by permuting HLA or CMV assignments 20 times. A later analysis grouped co-occurring TCRs with DBSCAN, adding TCRdist sequence similarity when clustering within HLA-allele-positive subsets. Repertoires with fewer than 30,000 or more than 120,000 public chains were left out of co-occurrence clustering, as were about 5 repertoires with anomalous nucleotide sharing. TCRdb re-hosts the immuneACCESS table, in-frame sequences only. Its copies lack some clones; in the studies checked, an unresolved V gene accounts for under half of them, and the cause for the rest is not known. For V, J and clone size, that table is used; D and trimming come from the DNA. The sample data list some 150,000 clones, and 8.9% of these were observed just once. The top ten constitute 6% to 7.5% of the sample.

The CDR3 starts with the cysteine, ends with the phenylalanine, and has 13 residues. CDR3 DNA is the only sequence kept; it has 39 bases, read in frame from the first base. V is shortened by 1 base, J by 7 bases, and the region joining them spans 7 bases. The germline V gene specifies SGHVS as CDR1 and FNYEAQ as CDR2. The TCR sequence derives from a woman in her thirties or forties in good health and CMV-seropositive. Sequenced material: PBMCs. Recombination joined TRBV7-6 with TRBJ2-2, with the D segment identity uncertain. The CDR3 in this case is CASSLGGDGELFF. The nucleotide sequence reads TGTGCCAGCAGCTTAGGAGGTGACGGGGAGCTGTTTTTT. The reference TRBV7-6 and TRBJ2-2 proteins fill in what lies around the CDR3, so the full variable domain reads GAGVSQSPRYKVTKRGQDVALRCDPISGHVSLYWYRQALGQGPEFLTYFNYEAQQDKSGLPNDRFSAERPEGSISTLTIQRTEQRDSAMYRCASSLGGDGELFFGEGSRLTVL.